The present TCR beta chain was sequenced within a study of monozygotic twins with inflammatory bowel disease. The CDR3 length is 14 residues. The germline gives CDR1 LGHNT, CDR2 FRNRAP. After skipping T cell sorting, the authors isolated total RNA from whole blood. Study conclusions and caveats: IBD patients showed reduced TCRbeta diversity (inverse Simpson) versus healthy co-twins.

Concerning this clonotype: Its specificity is not known.

UMIs with a 6-nucleotide sample barcode were added by template switching. Two rounds of nested PCR, of 16 and 9 cycles, were run on TCRalpha and TCRbeta cDNA. For each CDR3 protein, TCRdb gives one entry from its re-call of the 5' RACE reads, without DNA. The sample spans 150,000 to 200,000 distinct CDR3 sequences; the ten largest clones claim about 8%. The sequence derives from a human donor with ulcerative colitis or Crohn's disease, or a healthy co-twin of an affected twin (not recorded which). V gene TRBV12-5 combines with J gene TRBJ1-2; TCRdb returns TRBD1, unconfirmable since there is no DNA. Sequenced input: blood. This CDR3 reads CASGFADRNYGYTF.